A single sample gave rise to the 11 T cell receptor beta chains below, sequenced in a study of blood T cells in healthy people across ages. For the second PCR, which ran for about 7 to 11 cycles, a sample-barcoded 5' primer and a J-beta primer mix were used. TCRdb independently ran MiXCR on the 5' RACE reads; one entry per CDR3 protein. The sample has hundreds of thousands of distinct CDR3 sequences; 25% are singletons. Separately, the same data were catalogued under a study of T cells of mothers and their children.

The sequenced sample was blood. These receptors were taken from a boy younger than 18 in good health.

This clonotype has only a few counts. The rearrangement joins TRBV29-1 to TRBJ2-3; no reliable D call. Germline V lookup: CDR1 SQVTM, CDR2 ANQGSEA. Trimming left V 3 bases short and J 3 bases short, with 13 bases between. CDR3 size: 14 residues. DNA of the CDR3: TGCAGCGTTGAGGTACCTAGTGGTACAGATACGCAGTATTTT. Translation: CSVEVPSGTDTQYF.

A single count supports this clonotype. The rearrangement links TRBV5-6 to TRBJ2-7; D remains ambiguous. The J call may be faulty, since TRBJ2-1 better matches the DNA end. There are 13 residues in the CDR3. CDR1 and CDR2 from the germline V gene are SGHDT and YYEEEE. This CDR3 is CASSLASADEQFF. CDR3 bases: TGTGCCAGCAGCTTGGCCTCGGCCGATGAGCAGTTCTTC.

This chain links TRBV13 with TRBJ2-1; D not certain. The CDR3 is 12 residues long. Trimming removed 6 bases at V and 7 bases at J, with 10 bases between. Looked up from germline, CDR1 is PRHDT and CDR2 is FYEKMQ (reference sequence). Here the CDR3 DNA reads TGTGCCAGCAGTTTCCTTAGGAATGAGCAGTTCTTC. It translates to CASSFLRNEQFF.

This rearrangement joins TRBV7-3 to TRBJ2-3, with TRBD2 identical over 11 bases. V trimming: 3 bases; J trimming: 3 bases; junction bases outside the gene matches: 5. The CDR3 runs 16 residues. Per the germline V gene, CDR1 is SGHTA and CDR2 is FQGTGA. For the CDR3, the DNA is TGTGCCAGCAGCTTGATTAGCGGGGGGGCAACAGATACGCAGTATTTT. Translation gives CASSLISGGATDTQYF.

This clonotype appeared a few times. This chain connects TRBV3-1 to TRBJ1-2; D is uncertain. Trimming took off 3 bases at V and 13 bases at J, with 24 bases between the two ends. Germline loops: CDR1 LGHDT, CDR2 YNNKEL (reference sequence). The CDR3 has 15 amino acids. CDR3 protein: CASSHWLQQPERLTF. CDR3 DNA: TGTGCCAGCAGCCACTGGTTACAACAGCCCGAGAGGCTCACCTTC. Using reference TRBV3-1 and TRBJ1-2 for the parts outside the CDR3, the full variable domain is DTAVSQTPKYLVTQMGNDKSIKCEQNLGHDTMYWYKQDSKKFLKIMFSYNNKELIINETVPNRFSPKSPDKAHLNLHINSLELGDSAVYFCASSHWLQQPERLTFGSGTRLTVV.

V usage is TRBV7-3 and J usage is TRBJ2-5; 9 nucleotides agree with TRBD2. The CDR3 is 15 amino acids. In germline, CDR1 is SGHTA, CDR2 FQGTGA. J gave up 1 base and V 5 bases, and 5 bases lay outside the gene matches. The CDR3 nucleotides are TGTGCCAGCAGCCATAGCGGGGGTTCCCAAGAGACCCAGTACTTC. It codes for CASSHSGGSQETQYF.

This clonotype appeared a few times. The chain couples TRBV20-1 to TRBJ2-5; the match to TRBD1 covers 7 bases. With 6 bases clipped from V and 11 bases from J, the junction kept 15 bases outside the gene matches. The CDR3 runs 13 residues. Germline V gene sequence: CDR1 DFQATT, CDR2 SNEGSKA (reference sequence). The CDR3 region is CSAVGQTSREQYF. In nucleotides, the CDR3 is TGCAGTGCCGTGGGACAGACCTCTAGGGAGCAGTACTTC.

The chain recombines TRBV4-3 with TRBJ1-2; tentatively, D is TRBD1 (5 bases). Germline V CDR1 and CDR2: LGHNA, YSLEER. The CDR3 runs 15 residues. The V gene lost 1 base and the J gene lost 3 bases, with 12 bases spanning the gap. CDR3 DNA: TGCGCCAGCAGCCAAGTGGGCCAGGGCCACTATGGCTACACCTTC. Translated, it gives CASSQVGQGHYGYTF.

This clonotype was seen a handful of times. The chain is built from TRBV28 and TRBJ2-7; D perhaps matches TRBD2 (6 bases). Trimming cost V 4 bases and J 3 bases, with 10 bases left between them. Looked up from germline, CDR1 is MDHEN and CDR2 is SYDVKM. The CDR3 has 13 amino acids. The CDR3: CASSWRDVYEQYF. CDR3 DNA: TGTGCCAGCAGTTGGAGGGACGTCTACGAGCAGTACTTC.

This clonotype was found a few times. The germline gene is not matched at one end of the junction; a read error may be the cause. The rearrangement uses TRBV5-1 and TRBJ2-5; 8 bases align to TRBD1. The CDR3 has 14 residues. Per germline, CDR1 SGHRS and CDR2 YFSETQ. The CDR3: CASRAGTGQETQCF. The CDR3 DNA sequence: TGCGCCAGCAGGGCCGGGACAGGCCAAGAGACCCAGTGCTTC.

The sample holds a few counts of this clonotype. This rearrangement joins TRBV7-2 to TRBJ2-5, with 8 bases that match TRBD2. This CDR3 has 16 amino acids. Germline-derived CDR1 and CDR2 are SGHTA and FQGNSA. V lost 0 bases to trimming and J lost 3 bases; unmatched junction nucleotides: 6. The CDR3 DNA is TGTGCCAGCAGCTTAGCTTTTAGCGGGACCGAAGAGACCCAGTACTTC. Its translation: CASSLAFSGTEETQYF.